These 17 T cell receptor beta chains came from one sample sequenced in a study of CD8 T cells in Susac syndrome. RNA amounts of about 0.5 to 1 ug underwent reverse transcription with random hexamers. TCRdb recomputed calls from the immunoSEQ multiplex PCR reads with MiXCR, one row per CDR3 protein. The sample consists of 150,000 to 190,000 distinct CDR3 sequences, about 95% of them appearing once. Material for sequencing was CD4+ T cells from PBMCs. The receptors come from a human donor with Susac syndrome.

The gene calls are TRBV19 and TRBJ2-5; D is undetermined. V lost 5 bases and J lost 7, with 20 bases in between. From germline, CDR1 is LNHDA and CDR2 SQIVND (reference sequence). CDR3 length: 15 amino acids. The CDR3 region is CASSDPRLLRGTQYF. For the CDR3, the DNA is TGTGCCAGTAGTGATCCCCGGCTCCTAAGAGGGACCCAGTACTTC.

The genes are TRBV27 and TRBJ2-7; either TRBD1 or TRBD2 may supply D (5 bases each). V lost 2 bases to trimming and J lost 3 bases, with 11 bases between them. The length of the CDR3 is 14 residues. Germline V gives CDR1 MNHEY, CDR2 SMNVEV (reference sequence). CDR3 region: CASSLRDLGYEQYF. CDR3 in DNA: TGTGCCAGCAGTTTAAGGGACCTCGGCTACGAGCAGTACTTC.

The CDR3 DNA reads TGCAGCGGAGAAGACTGGAACACCGGGGAGCTGTTTTTT. Amino acid sequence: CSGEDWNTGELFF. The rearrangement links TRBV29-1 to TRBJ2-2; D is ambiguous. V dropped 7 bases and J dropped 1 base, with 10 bases sitting between them. This CDR3 is 13 amino acids long. CDR1 and CDR2 (germline): SQVTM, ANQGSEA.

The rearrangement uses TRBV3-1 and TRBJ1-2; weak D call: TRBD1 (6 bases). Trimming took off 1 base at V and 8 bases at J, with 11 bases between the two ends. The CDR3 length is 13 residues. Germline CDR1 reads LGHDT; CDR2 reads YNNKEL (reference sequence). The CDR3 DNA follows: TGTGCCAGCAGCCAAGGCCAGGGGAGAGGCTACACCTTC. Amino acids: CASSQGQGRGYTF.

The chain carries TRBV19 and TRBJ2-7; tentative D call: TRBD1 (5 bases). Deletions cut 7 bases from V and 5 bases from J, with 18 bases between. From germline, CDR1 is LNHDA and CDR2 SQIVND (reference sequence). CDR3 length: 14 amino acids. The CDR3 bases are TGTGCCAGTACCTCAGGCAGGGCCTCGGACGAGCAGTACTTC. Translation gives CASTSGRASDEQYF. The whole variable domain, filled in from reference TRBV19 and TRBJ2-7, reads DGGITQSPKYLFRKEGQNVTLSCEQNLNHDAMYWYRQDPGQGLRLIYYSQIVNDFQKGDIAEGYSVSREKKESFPLTVTSAQKNPTAFYLCASTSGRASDEQYFGPGTRLTVT.

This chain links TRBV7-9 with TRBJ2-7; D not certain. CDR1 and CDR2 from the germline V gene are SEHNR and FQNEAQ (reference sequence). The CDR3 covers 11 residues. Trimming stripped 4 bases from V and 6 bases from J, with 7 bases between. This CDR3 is CASSYISEQYF. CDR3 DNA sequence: TGTGCCAGCAGCTACATTAGCGAGCAGTACTTC.

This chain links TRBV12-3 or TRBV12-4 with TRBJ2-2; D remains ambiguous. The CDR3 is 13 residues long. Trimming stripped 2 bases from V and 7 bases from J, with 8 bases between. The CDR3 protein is CASSLKVSGELFF. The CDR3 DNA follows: TGTGCCAGCAGTTTAAAGGTCAGCGGGGAGCTGTTTTTT.

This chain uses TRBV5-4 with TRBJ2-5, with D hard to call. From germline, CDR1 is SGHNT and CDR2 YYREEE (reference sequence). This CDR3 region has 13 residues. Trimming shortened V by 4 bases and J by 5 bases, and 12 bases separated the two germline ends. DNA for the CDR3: TGTGCCAGCAGCCTGAGTTTTGGGGAGACCCAGTACTTC. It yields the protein CASSLSFGETQYF.

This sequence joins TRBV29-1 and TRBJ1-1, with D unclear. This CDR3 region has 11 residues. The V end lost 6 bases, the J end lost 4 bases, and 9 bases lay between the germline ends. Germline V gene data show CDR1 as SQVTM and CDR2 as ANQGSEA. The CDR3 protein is CSVRVGTEAFF. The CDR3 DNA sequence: TGCAGCGTAAGGGTGGGCACTGAAGCTTTCTTT.

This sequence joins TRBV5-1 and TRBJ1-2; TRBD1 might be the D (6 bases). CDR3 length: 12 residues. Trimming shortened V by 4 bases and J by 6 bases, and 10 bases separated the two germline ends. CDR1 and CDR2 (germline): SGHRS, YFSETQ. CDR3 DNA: TGCGCCAGCAGCCCGGACAGCCATGGCTACACCTTC. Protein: CASSPDSHGYTF.

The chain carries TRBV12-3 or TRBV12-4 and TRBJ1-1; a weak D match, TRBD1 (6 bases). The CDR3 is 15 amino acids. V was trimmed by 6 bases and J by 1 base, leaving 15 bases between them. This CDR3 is CASSPQGYPNTEAFF. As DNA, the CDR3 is TGTGCCAGCAGCCCCCAGGGGTACCCGAACACTGAAGCTTTCTTT.

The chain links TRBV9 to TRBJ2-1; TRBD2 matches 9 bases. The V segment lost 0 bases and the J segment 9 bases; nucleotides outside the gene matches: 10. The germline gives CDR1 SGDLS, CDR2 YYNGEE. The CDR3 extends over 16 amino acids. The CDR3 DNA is TGTGCCAGCAGCGTAGAGGGACTAGCCACAGGGTCTGAGCAGTTCTTC. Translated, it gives CASSVEGLATGSEQFF.

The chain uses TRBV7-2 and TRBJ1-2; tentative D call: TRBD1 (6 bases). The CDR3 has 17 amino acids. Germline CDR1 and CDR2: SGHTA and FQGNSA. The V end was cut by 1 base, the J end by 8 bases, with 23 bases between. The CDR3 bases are TGTGCCAGCAGCTTAGTGGTAGGGGGGAAGCGATTTCGCGGCTACACCTTC. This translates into CASSLVVGGKRFRGYTF.

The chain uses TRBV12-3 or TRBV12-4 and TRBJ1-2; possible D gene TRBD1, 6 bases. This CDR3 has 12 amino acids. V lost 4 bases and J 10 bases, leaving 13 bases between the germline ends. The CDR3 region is CASSWTAYDYTF. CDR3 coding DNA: TGTGCCAGCAGTTGGACAGCTTACGACTACACCTTC.

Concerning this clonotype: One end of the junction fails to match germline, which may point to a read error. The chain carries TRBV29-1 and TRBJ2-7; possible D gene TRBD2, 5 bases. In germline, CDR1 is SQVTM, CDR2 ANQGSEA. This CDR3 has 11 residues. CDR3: CSVQEGDEQYF. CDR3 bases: TGCAGCGTTCAAGAGGGAGACGAGCAGTACTTC.

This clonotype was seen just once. CDR3 sequence (DNA): TGTGCCAGCAGCATCGGACAGGGTTGGTACGAGCAGTACTTC. It is translated as CASSIGQGWYEQYF. The V and J genes are TRBV7-9 and TRBJ2-7; 8 bases fit TRBD1. V lost 5 bases and J lost 4; bases outside the gene matches: 7. Germline V gives CDR1 SEHNR, CDR2 FQNEAQ (reference sequence). The CDR3 length is 14 residues.

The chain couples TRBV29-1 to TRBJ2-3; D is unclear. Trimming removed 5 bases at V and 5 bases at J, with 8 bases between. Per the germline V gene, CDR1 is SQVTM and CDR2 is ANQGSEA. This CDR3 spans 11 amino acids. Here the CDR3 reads CSVIRGDTQYF. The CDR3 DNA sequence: TGCAGCGTTATCCGCGGAGATACGCAGTATTTT.